This entry lists 29 T cell receptor beta chains sequenced from one sample in a study of blood T cell repertoires in COVID-19. Generated by immunoSEQ multiplex PCR, the TCRdb table keeps only in-frame clones and is missing some. The data hold some 290,000 clones, with about 90% observed a single time. Sequencing input: peripheral blood. These receptors were taken from a woman in her 30s with COVID-19, enrolled during active disease.

The chain couples TRBV19 to TRBJ2-6; TRBD1 aligns across 8 bases. V shed 5 bases, J shed 0 bases, and the junction held 6 bases outside the gene matches. Germline loops: CDR1 LNHDA, CDR2 SQIVND (reference sequence). This CDR3 spans 17 amino acids. The CDR3 DNA is TGTGCCAGTAGTCCCGGGACAGGCGACTCTGGGGCCAACGTCCTGACTTTC. Translation: CASSPGTGDSGANVLTF.

This chain uses TRBV27 with TRBJ2-7, with D possibly TRBD2 on 7 matching bases. This CDR3 has 14 amino acids. Trimming pared 3 bases from V and 2 bases from J, leaving 11 bases between. Germline V gene data show CDR1 as MNHEY and CDR2 as SMNVEV (reference sequence). CDR3 residues: CASSLGGAPYEQYF. DNA for the CDR3: TGTGCCAGCAGTTTGGGGGGGGCCCCCTACGAGCAGTACTTC.

The genes are TRBV7-9 and TRBJ1-2; weak D call: TRBD1 (5 bases). The CDR3 extends over 14 amino acids. V lost 0 bases, J lost 2 bases, and 7 bases lay in between. Germline CDR1 and CDR2: SEHNR and FQNEAQ (reference sequence). CDR3 nucleotide sequence: TGTGCCAGCAGCTTAGCGCGGGACAACTATGGCTACACCTTC. It codes for CASSLARDNYGYTF.

This chain links TRBV10-3 with TRBJ2-3; 8 positions match TRBD2. V was clipped by 8 bases and J by 2 bases; unmatched bases: 9. The CDR3 spans 15 residues. Germline-derived CDR1 and CDR2 are ENHRY and SYGVKD. The CDR3 DNA sequence: TGTGCCATCGCCGGAGCGGGGGCTAACACAGATACGCAGTATTTT. It yields the protein CAIAGAGANTDTQYF.

CDR3 nucleotides: TGTGCCAGTAGTATTACCTTCGGGACAGGGGCCGCCTACGAGCAGTACTTC. It yields the protein CASSITFGTGAAYEQYF. The chain uses TRBV19 and TRBJ2-7, with 10 bases lining up with TRBD1. The length of the CDR3 is 17 residues. Germline V gene sequence: CDR1 LNHDA, CDR2 SQIVND (reference sequence). The trim removed 3 bases at V and 2 bases at J, leaving 10 bases unmatched.

The chain joins TRBV20-1 to TRBJ1-2; D perhaps matches TRBD1 (6 bases). CDR3 length: 15 amino acids. V was pared by 3 bases and J by 3 bases, with 17 bases between. CDR1 is DFQATT, CDR2 SNEGSKA, per germline (reference sequence). Here the CDR3 DNA reads TGCAGTGCTAGTTACCACCAACAGGGCGACTATGGCTACACCTTC. Translation gives CSASYHQQGDYGYTF.

The CDR3 sequence: CASSLSSGTYEQYF. The CDR3, as DNA: TGCGCCAGCAGCTTGAGTTCGGGGACCTACGAGCAGTACTTC. The rearrangement uses TRBV5-1 and TRBJ2-7; the D gene is possibly TRBD2 (5 bases). Trimming removed 1 base from V and 2 bases from J, with 10 bases in between. CDR1 and CDR2 (germline): SGHRS, YFSETQ. This CDR3 has 14 residues.

This chain connects TRBV2 to TRBJ1-1, with 7 bases lining up with TRBD1. Germline CDR1 is SNHLY and CDR2 is FYNNEI. V gave up 6 bases and J gave up 0 bases; unmatched junction bases: 1. This CDR3 comprises 13 residues. The chain's CDR3 is CASRQGMNTEAFF. CDR3 nucleotide sequence: TGTGCCAGCAGACAGGGGATGAACACTGAAGCTTTCTTT.

This chain uses TRBV2 with TRBJ2-1, with 7 bases aligning to TRBD1. The length of the CDR3 is 15 residues. Trimming took 4 bases from V and 0 from J; bases not matched to a gene: 3. The germline CDR1 and CDR2 sequences are SNHLY and FYNNEI. The CDR3 DNA sequence: TGTGCCAGCAGTGGACAGGGCGGCTCCTACAATGAGCAGTTCTTC. Its protein product is CASSGQGGSYNEQFF.

This clone was seen a single time. This chain links TRBV9 with TRBJ1-6; the D is unclear. Deletions cut 2 bases from V and 3 bases from J, with 3 bases between. In germline, CDR1 is SGDLS, CDR2 YYNGEE. The CDR3 is 13 amino acids. Here the CDR3 DNA reads TGTGCCAGCAGCGTTAACTATAATTCACCCCTCCACTTT. It yields the protein CASSVNYNSPLHF.

This clone was detected only a few times. V and J are TRBV2 and TRBJ1-2; a possible D gene is TRBD1 (6 bases). The germline gives CDR1 SNHLY, CDR2 FYNNEI. The CDR3 runs 13 residues. Trimming left V 5 bases short and J 4 bases short, with 11 bases between. In DNA form, the CDR3 reads TGTGCCAGCAGTCCCCAACAGGGCTATGGCTACACCTTC. Translating gives CASSPQQGYGYTF.

This chain joins TRBV18 and TRBJ2-1; D is unresolved. V shed 1 base and J shed 0 bases, with 10 bases lying between them. CDR1 is KGHSH, CDR2 LQKENI, per germline. The CDR3 runs to 16 residues. The chain's CDR3 is CASSPLALSSYNEQFF. Written as DNA, the CDR3 is TGTGCCAGCTCACCACTTGCGTTAAGCTCCTACAATGAGCAGTTCTTC.

This chain joins TRBV6-5 and TRBJ2-3; 7 nucleotides align to TRBD1. The V and J ends lost 8 bases and 3 bases, in that order; junction bases with no gene match: 5. CDR3 length: 13 residues. Germline V gene data show CDR1 as MNHEY and CDR2 as SVGAGI. The CDR3 reads CASGSRGTDTQYF. In DNA, the CDR3 is TGTGCCAGCGGTAGCAGGGGGACAGATACGCAGTATTTT.

The gene calls are TRBV7-9 and TRBJ1-3; D gene ambiguous. V was pared by 8 bases and J by 0 bases, with 11 bases between. The CDR3 runs to 14 residues. The germline gives CDR1 SEHNR, CDR2 FQNEAQ (reference sequence). CDR3 in amino acids: CASRNGSSGNTIYF. CDR3 coding DNA: TGTGCCAGCCGTAACGGGAGCTCTGGAAACACCATATATTTT.

V usage is TRBV28 and J usage is TRBJ2-7; D unresolved. Germline CDR1 is MDHEN and CDR2 is SYDVKM. Trimming shortened V by 3 bases and J by 0 bases, and 9 bases separated the two germline ends. The CDR3 length is 14 residues. CDR3 sequence (DNA): TGTGCCAGCAGTTTTGGTGCTACCTCCTACGAGCAGTACTTC. Its translation: CASSFGATSYEQYF.

The V and J genes are TRBV19 and TRBJ1-1, with D perhaps TRBD1 (5 bases). V lost 1 base to trimming and J lost 3 bases, with 12 bases between them. This CDR3 has 15 amino acids. Germline values: CDR1 LNHDA, CDR2 SQIVND (reference sequence). As DNA, the CDR3 is TGTGCCAGTAGTATAGCAGGGATCGGTGACACTGAAGCTTTCTTT. Its translation: CASSIAGIGDTEAFF.

The genes are TRBV10-1 and TRBJ2-2; D not resolved. Germline CDR1 is WNHNN and CDR2 is SYGVQD (reference sequence). Trimming removed 3 bases at V and 1 base at J, with 6 bases between. The CDR3 runs to 14 residues. CDR3 in DNA: TGCGCCAGCAGTGATATAGAGAACACCGGGGAGCTGTTTTTT. Protein sequence: CASSDIENTGELFF.

The chain recombines TRBV7-7 with TRBJ2-1, with 12 bases matching TRBD2. From germline, CDR1 is SSHAT and CDR2 FNYEAQ (reference sequence). The CDR3 length is 21 residues. V lost 4 bases, J lost 2 bases, and 18 bases stayed unmatched. CDR3 protein: CASSSPTRRTSGDRTYNEQFF. DNA for the CDR3: TGTGCCAGCAGCTCCCCGACCCGCCGGACTAGCGGGGACCGCACCTACAATGAGCAGTTCTTC.

This chain uses TRBV3-1 (or the pseudogene TRBV3-2) with TRBJ2-1; TRBD2 aligns across 11 bases. Trimming at V came to 2 bases and at J to 9 bases, leaving 3 bases not matched to a gene. CDR3 length equals 14 residues. Germline V CDR1 and CDR2: LGHDT, YNNKEL (reference sequence). For the CDR3, the DNA is TGTGCCAGCAGCCAACGGACTAGCGGGCTTGAGCAGTTCTTC. Amino acids: CASSQRTSGLEQFF.

V usage is TRBV4-2 and J usage is TRBJ2-1, with TRBD2 matching over 8 bases. The CDR3 totals 15 residues. The J segment lost 8 bases and the V segment lost 1 base, leaving 7 bases of the junction unmatched. Germline V gives CDR1 LGHNA, CDR2 YNFKEQ. CDR3 coding DNA: TGTGCCAGCAGCCAAGGGCCAAAACTAGCGGATGAGCAGTTCTTC. Translating gives CASSQGPKLADEQFF.

The chain has TRBV10-3 and TRBJ1-1; the D is unclear. Germline assignment: CDR1 ENHRY and CDR2 SYGVKD. The CDR3 loop spans 14 amino acids. Trimming removed 7 bases at V and 1 base at J, with 13 bases between. CDR3 nucleotides: TGTGCCATCAAAATCGGCGCGGAGAACACTGAAGCTTTCTTT. This encodes CAIKIGAENTEAFF.

The rearrangement joins TRBV24-1 to TRBJ2-3; D not resolved. There are 15 residues in the CDR3. Germline CDR1 and CDR2: KGHDR and SFDVKD. Trimming cost V 0 bases and J 1 base, with 7 bases left between them. CDR3 amino acids: CATSDLAEGTDTQYF. Here the CDR3 DNA reads TGTGCCACCAGTGATTTGGCAGAAGGCACAGATACGCAGTATTTT.

The gene calls are TRBV7-2 and TRBJ2-4, with TRBD2 matching 13 bases. The CDR3 runs to 16 residues. Trimming at V came to 6 bases and at J to 3 bases, leaving 5 bases not matched to a gene. Germline V gives CDR1 SGHTA, CDR2 FQGNSA. The CDR3 sequence: CASRPTSGGYKNIQYF. In DNA form, the CDR3 reads TGTGCCAGCAGGCCGACTAGCGGGGGGTACAAAAACATTCAGTACTTC.

This clone was observed a few times. This sequence joins TRBV28 and TRBJ2-5; the match to TRBD2 covers 11 bases. V was pared by 3 bases and J by 3 bases, with 6 bases of the junction left unmatched. This CDR3 comprises 16 residues. In germline, CDR1 is MDHEN, CDR2 SYDVKM. As DNA, the CDR3 is TGTGCCAGCAGTTTTCCTAGCGGGAGGACAGAAGAGACCCAGTACTTC. Protein product: CASSFPSGRTEETQYF.

The genes are TRBV10-3 and TRBJ2-1; D uncertain. The CDR3 loop spans 16 amino acids. The V gene lost 0 bases and the J gene lost 4 bases, with 13 bases spanning the gap. The V gene's germline CDR1 is ENHRY and CDR2 SYGVKD. Here the CDR3 DNA reads TGTGCCATCAGTGAGTCGGCAGGTACATTTTACAATGAGCAGTTCTTC. Amino acids: CAISESAGTFYNEQFF.

This chain connects TRBV7-9 to TRBJ1-2; 10 positions agree with TRBD1. V was pared by 4 bases and J by 7 bases, with 15 bases of the junction left unmatched. CDR1 SEHNR and CDR2 FQNEAQ come from the germline V gene (reference sequence). There are 17 residues in the CDR3. CDR3 loop: CASSSPTGGDFLFGYTF. Written as DNA, the CDR3 is TGTGCCAGCAGCTCTCCGACAGGGGGCGACTTCCTATTTGGCTACACCTTC.

The gene calls are TRBV19 and TRBJ1-1, with a weak D call TRBD1 (6 bases). The V gene lost 1 base and the J gene lost 5 bases, with 14 bases spanning the gap. From germline, CDR1 is LNHDA and CDR2 SQIVND (reference sequence). This CDR3 has 15 residues. CDR3 residues: CASSIVVQGGTEAFF. As DNA, the CDR3 is TGTGCCAGTAGTATAGTAGTACAGGGCGGGACTGAAGCTTTCTTT.

V and J are TRBV27 and TRBJ2-7; TRBD2 might be the D (6 bases). Germline V gene data show CDR1 as MNHEY and CDR2 as SMNVEV (reference sequence). Trimming removed 0 bases at V and 2 bases at J, with 11 bases between. CDR3 length: 15 residues. For the CDR3, the DNA is TGTGCCAGCAGTTTATCGGGAGGTCCGGCCTACGAGCAGTACTTC. This translates into CASSLSGGPAYEQYF.

Here the CDR3 reads CAIRTGGSYNEQFF. The CDR3 coding sequence is TGTGCCATCAGGACAGGGGGCTCCTACAATGAGCAGTTCTTC. The chain carries TRBV10-3 and TRBJ2-1; 9 nucleotides line up with TRBD1. Germline trimming cut 6 bases from V and 0 bases from J; bases unmatched to any gene: 0. The CDR3 consists of 14 residues. In germline, CDR1 is ENHRY, CDR2 SYGVKD.